This T cell receptor beta chain was identified in a study of long-term antiretroviral therapy in people with HIV. Study findings and constraints: HIV repertoires covered narrower CDR3 length ranges than controls did.

Germline-derived CDR1 and CDR2 are SEHNR and FQNEAQ (reference sequence). Trimming shortened V by 4 bases and J by 2 bases, and 9 bases separated the two germline ends. The CDR3 is 14 residues long. Comment on this clone: Its antigen is undetermined.

Version v3.0 of the immunoSEQ assay ran at survey level. Data came from immunoSEQ multiplex PCR; TCRdb stores just in-frame clones and leaves some out. The sample consists of about 43,000 clones, roughly nine tenths of them appearing once. Sequencing used unsorted PBMCs, obtained 0.1 years before starting antiretroviral therapy. The V call is TRBV7-9, the J call TRBJ1-3; the D is unclear. This receptor was identified in a woman aged 45-59 years with HIV. CDR3 amino acids: CASSSRETGNTIYF. The CDR3 coding sequence is TGTGCCAGCAGCTCACGGGAGACTGGAAACACCATATATTTT. Combining the CDR3 with reference TRBV7-9 and TRBJ1-3 gives the whole variable domain DTGVSQNPRHKITKRGQNVTFRCDPISEHNRLYWYRQTLGQGPEFLTYFQNEAQLEKSRLLSDRFSAERPKGSFSTLEIQRTEQGDSAMYLCASSSRETGNTIYFGEGSWLTVV.